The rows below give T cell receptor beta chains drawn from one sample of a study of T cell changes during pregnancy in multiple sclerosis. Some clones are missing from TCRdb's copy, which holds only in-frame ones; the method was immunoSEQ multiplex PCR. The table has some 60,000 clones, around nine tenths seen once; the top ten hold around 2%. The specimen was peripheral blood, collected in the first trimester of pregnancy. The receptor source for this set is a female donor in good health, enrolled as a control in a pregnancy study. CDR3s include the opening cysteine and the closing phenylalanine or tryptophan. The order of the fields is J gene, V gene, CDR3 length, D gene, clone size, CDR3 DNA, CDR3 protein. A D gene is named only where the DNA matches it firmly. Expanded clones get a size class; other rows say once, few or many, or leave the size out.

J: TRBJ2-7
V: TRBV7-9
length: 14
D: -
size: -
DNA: TGTGCCAGCAGCTTAGAGCGGACTCCCTACGAGCAGTACTTC
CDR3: CASSLERTPYEQYF

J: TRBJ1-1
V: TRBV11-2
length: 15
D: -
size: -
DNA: TGTGCCAGCAGCTTAGTGGCCAGGGTGAACACTGAAGCTTTCTTT
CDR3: CASSLVARVNTEAFF

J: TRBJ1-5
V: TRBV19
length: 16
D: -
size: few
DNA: TGTGCCAGTAGTATTATCTCCCCAGGGAGCAATCAGCCCCAGCATTTT
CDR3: CASSIISPGSNQPQHF

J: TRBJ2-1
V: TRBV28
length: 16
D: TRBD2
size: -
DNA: TGTGCCAGCAGCCCTCAAGGGCTAGCGGGCTCCAATGAGCAGTTCTTC
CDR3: CASSPQGLAGSNEQFF

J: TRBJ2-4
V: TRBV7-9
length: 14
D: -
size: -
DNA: TGTGCCAGCAGCTTATACGCAGGGGAAAACATTCAGTACTTC
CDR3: CASSLYAGENIQYF

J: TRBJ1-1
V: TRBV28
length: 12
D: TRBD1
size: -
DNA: TGTGCCAGCAGAAGACAGGGGATTGAAGCTTTCTTT
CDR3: CASRRQGIEAFF

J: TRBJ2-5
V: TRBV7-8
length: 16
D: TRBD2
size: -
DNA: TGTGCCAGCAGCTCCCGACTAGCGGGAATGGGGGAGACCCAGTACTTC
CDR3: CASSSRLAGMGETQYF

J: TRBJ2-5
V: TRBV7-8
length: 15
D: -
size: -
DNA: TGTGCCAGCAGCTCAAATCAGGGAGGCGGAGAGACCCAGTACTTC
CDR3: CASSSNQGGGETQYF

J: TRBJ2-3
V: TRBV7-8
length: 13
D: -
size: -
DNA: TGTGCCAGCAGCTGGGGGCGTGGAGATACGCAGTATTTT
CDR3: CASSWGRGDTQYF

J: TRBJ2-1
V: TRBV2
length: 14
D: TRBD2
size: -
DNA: TGTGCCAGCAGCGGACTAGCGGGAGTCAATGAGCAGTTCTTC
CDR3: CASSGLAGVNEQFF

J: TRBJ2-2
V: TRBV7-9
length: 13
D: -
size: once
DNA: TGTGCCAGCAGCCCCAGGGAAACCGGGGAGCTGTTTTTT
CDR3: CASSPRETGELFF

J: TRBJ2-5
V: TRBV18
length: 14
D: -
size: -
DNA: TGTGCCAGCTCACCAGGTGCCCTACAAGAGACCCAGTACTTC
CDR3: CASSPGALQETQYF

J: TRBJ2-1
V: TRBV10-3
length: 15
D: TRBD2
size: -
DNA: TGTGCCATCAGCCAGACCGGGACTAGCGGCCATGAGCAGTTCTTC
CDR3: CAISQTGTSGHEQFF

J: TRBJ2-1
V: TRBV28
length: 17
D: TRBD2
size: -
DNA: TGTGCCAGCAGTTTAATACTAGCGGGCCCGTTGGCGGTCGAGCAGTTCTTC
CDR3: CASSLILAGPLAVEQFF

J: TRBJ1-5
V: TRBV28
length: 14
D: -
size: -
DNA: TGTGCCAGCAGTCCACTCAGGGGTAATCAGCCCCAGCATTTT
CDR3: CASSPLRGNQPQHF

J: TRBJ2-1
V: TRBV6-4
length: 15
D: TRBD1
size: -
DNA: TGTGCCAGCAGTGATCGTCAGGGGGAGAGCCATGAGCAGTTCTTC
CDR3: CASSDRQGESHEQFF

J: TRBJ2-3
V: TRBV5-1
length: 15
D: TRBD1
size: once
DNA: TGCGCCAGCAGCTTACGACAGGGGGGCACAGATACGCAGTATTTT
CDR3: CASSLRQGGTDTQYF

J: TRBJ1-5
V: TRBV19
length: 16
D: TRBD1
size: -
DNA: TGTGCCAGTAGTATTTCCGTAGGGGACAGCGGTCAACCCCAGCATTTT
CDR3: CASSISVGDSGQPQHF

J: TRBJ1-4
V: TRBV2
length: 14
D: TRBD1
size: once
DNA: TGTGCCAGCAGTGAAGAGGGGGCGAATGAAAAACTGTTTTTT
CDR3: CASSEEGANEKLFF

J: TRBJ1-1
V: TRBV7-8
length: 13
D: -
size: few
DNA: TGTGCCAGCAGCTTGATGGGGGGCACTGAAGCTTTCTTT
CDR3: CASSLMGGTEAFF

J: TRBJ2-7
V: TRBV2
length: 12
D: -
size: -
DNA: TGTGCCAGCAGAATCGAGTCCTACGAGCAGTACTTC
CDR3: CASRIESYEQYF

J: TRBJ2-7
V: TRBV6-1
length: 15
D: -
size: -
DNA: TGTGCCAGCAGTGGGGGATCCGGGGAAACCTACGAGCAGTACTTC
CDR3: CASSGGSGETYEQYF

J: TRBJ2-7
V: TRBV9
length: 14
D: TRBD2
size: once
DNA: TGTGCCAGGGCCGCGGCTAGCGGTTCCTACGAGCAGTACTTC
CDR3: CARAAASGSYEQYF

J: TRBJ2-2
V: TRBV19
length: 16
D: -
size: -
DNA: TGTGCCAGTAGTGTTGCGGGGGCGGTGAACACCGGGGAGCTGTTTTTT
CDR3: CASSVAGAVNTGELFF